The following is a TCR beta chain sequence with its context. No antigen is known for it. The data derive from a study of Ad26.COV2.S vaccination and SARS-CoV-2 variants. Study context: The vaccine Ad26.COV2.S was put into the muscle once, or twice with 56 days between.

Described treatment: roughly 19 received Ad26.COV2.S at low or high dose, single or two shots; 5 received placebo; per-sample allocation not given. Samples analyzed were those drawn on day 63 after the first vaccine or placebo injection. It was Wuhan-strain SARS-CoV-2 spike that the Ad26 vaccine vector expressed. Generated by immunoSEQ multiplex PCR, the TCRdb table keeps only in-frame clones and is missing some. Seen here are fewer than 600,000 clones, about 88% observed once, and the top ten hold around 1.8%. The CDR3 has 14 residues. Trimming removed 0 bases from V and 1 base from J, with 4 bases in between. CDR1 is LGHDT, CDR2 YNNKEL, per germline (reference sequence). Study-level findings and limits: Post-vaccination spike-specific CD8+ and CD4+ T cell responses reportedly had substantial breadth. Placebo recipients and vaccine recipients were similar in non-spike TCR breadth.

The source was peripheral blood, collected in a trial of Ad26.COV2.S vaccine versus placebo. This sequence was found in a person aged 18-65 years who received the Ad26.COV2.S COVID-19 vaccine or a placebo. The chain joins TRBV3-1 (or the pseudogene TRBV3-2) to TRBJ1-3; D is unresolved. The CDR3, as DNA: TGTGCCAGCAGCCAAGACTTTTCTGGAAACACCATATATTTT. Its protein is CASSQDFSGNTIYF.